Included here is one TCR beta chain sequence, with context. Its antigen is currently unknown. CDR1 and CDR2 from the germline V gene are DFQATT and SNEGSKA (reference sequence). The ends were cut back, 5 bases at V and 4 bases at J, with 9 bases in the middle. This CDR3 is 11 amino acids long. A J-beta primer mix and a sample-barcoded 5' primer were used in a second PCR of roughly 6 to 11 cycles. Each of the cDNA molecules was tagged by a template-switch adaptor with 12 random nucleotides. TCRdb re-derived calls from the 5' RACE reads in MiXCR, one entry per CDR3 protein. Found here are approximately 1.5 million distinct CDR3 sequences, 42% of them singletons; the top ten hold approximately 4%. The data derive from a study of blood T cells in healthy people across ages. Study details: Capture by template switching was about one barcoded beta molecule per two T cells.

Study-wide points: Relative to aged donors, long-lived donors carried more naive CD4+ cells and displayed higher diversity.

V is TRBV20-1 and J is TRBJ2-7, with TRBD1 as a possible D gene (5 bases). Sequenced input: blood. The sequence derives from a woman aged 18-29 years in good health. CDR3 loop: CSAEGHYEQYF. CDR3 coding DNA: TGCAGTGCTGAAGGACATTACGAGCAGTACTTC.